This T cell receptor (beta chain) derives from a study of tumor-infiltrating lymphocytes in oesophageal squamous cell carcinoma. TCRdb reanalysed the PCR reads using MiXCR and keeps one entry per CDR3 protein. The table records about 19,000 distinct CDR3 sequences, around 43% of them present only once. Within the sample, this clonotype is medium-sized. Sequences were obtained from blood. The sequence derives from a male donor with esophageal squamous cell carcinoma.

In DNA form, the CDR3 reads TGTGCCAGCAGTTATCGGACAGGGGGCTTGAGTACTGAAGCTTTCTTT. This translates into CASSYRTGGLSTEAFF. The genes are TRBV6-1 and TRBJ1-1; 11 bases fit TRBD1. The junction had 10 bases not matched to a gene; V was cut back by 5 bases and J by 5 bases. The CDR3 is made up of 16 amino acids. Germline loops: CDR1 MNHNS, CDR2 SASEGT.